This T cell receptor beta chain was identified during a study of T cells after yellow fever vaccination. The CDR3 consists of 15 residues. V was pared by 4 bases and J by 4 bases, with 16 bases between. Germline V gene lookup returns CDR1 MNHEY and CDR2 SVGAGI. This clonotype was found many times. 5'RACE template switching generated TCR cDNA, adding a universal primer site and UMIs. MiXCR was run by TCRdb on the 5' RACE reads, yielding one entry per CDR3 protein. Altogether 300,000 or so distinct CDR3 sequences are present, approximately 3.9% being singletons, with the ten largest covering roughly 26%.

The chain combines TRBV6-5 with TRBJ1-2; D is ambiguous. Sequenced material: PBMCs, taken 5 days after the yellow fever booster vaccination. The clonotype originates from a man between 18 and 29 years old who received the YFV17D yellow fever vaccine. CDR3 coding DNA: TGTGCCAGCAGTTCCGGCGGAGGGCGAGGCTATGGCTACACCTTC. This sequence encodes CASSSGGGRGYGYTF.